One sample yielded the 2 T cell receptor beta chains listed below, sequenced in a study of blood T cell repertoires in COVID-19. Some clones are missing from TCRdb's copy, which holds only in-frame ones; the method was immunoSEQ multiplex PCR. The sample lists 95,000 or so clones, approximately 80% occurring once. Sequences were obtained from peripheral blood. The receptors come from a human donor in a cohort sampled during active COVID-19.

CDR3 loop: CASSPTGYTEAFF. The CDR3 DNA reads as TGTGCCAGCAGCCCGACAGGGTACACTGAAGCTTTCTTT. V is TRBV7-3 and J is TRBJ1-1, with 7 bases identical to TRBD1. The germline gives CDR1 SGHTA, CDR2 FQGTGA. V gave up 5 bases and J gave up 3 bases; unmatched junction bases: 3. The CDR3 length is 13 residues.

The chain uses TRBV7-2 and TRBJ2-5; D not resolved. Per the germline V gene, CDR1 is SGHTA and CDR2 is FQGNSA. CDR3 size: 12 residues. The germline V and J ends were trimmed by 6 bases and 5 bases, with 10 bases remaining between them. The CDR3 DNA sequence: TGTGCCAGCAGTCCTATTGCGGAGACCCAGTACTTC. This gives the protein CASSPIAETQYF.